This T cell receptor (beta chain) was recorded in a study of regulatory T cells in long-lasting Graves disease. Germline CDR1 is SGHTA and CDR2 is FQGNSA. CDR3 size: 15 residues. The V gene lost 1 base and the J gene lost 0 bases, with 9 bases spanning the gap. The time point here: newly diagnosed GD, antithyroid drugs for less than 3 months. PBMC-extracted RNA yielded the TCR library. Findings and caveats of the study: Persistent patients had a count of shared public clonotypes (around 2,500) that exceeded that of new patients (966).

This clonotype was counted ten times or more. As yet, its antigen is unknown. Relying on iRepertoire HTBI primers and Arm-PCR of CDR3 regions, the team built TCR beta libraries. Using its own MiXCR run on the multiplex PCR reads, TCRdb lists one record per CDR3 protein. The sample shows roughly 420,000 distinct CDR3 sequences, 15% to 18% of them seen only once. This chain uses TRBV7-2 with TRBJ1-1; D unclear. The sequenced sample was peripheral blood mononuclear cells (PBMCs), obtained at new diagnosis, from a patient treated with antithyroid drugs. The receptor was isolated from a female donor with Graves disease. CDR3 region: CASSLGEVVNTEAFF. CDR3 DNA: TGTGCCAGCAGCTTAGGGGAGGTGGTGAACACTGAAGCTTTCTTT.